The source of this TCR beta chain is a study of cytomegalovirus exposure and HLA in healthy donors. General observations from the study: Despite most TCR sequences being rare, some public TCRs occurred in many donors.

The PCR was carried out with 60 Vbeta primers and 13 Jbeta primers. TCRdb's copy holds only in-frame clones and misses some; the assay was immunoSEQ multiplex PCR. Among 150,000 to 200,000 clones listed, 75% to 85% were seen once. The donors were healthy bone marrow donors. These donors counted as nominally healthy when sampled, but unrecorded immune exposures were likely. Deletions cut 6 bases from V and 1 base from J, with 10 bases between. CDR1 is LNHDA, CDR2 SQIVND, per germline (reference sequence). The CDR3 runs 13 residues. As concerns this clone: The antigen is undetermined.

The sequence came from a young woman in good health and CMV-seropositive. This rearrangement joins TRBV19 to TRBJ2-7; TRBD1 might be the D (5 bases). The sequencing input was PBMCs. CDR3 region: CASRDSFSYEQYF. The CDR3 DNA reads TGTGCCAGTAGAGACAGCTTTTCCTACGAGCAGTACTTC.